This T cell receptor beta chain was sequenced during a study of identical twins. Only healthy Caucasians were included as donors. This clonotype was found many times. TCRdb reanalysed the 5' RACE reads using MiXCR and keeps one entry per CDR3 protein. The table has about 890,000 distinct CDR3 sequences, about 12% seen once. These data were likewise used in another study, on yellow fever vaccine responses in identical twins.

Material for sequencing was PBMCs. This sequence was found in a young woman in good health.

CDR3 in DNA: TGCGCCAGCAGCTTGAAAGGGGAAGATAATTCACCCCTCCACTTT. Its translation is CASSLKGEDNSPLHF. This chain links TRBV5-1 with TRBJ1-6; weak D call: TRBD1 (5 bases). CDR1 and CDR2 (germline): SGHRS, YFSETQ. With 1 base removed from V and 5 bases from J, the gap between germline ends came to 10 bases. The CDR3 is 15 residues long.